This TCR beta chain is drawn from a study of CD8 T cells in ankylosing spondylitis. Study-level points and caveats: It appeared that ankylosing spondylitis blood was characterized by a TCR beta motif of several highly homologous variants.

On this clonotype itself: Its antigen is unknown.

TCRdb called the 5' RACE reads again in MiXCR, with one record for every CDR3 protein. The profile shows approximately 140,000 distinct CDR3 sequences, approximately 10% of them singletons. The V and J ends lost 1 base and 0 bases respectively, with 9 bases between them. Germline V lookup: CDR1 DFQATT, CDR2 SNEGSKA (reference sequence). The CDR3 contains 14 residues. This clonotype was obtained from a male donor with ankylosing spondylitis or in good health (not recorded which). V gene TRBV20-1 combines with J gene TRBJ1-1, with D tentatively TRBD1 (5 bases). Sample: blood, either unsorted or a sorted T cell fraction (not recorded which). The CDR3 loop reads CSARVRGLNTEAFF. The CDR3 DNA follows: TGCAGTGCTAGAGTTAGGGGCCTGAACACTGAAGCTTTCTTT.